This TCR beta chain derives from a study of cytomegalovirus exposure and HLA in healthy donors. Overall study: The same platform used for the 500 to 850 first-cohort repertoires was also used for the approximately 120 validation repertoires, as a later analysis reported.

This table comes from immunoSEQ multiplex PCR, and its TCRdb copy is limited to in-frame clones, with some not included. The repertoire holds tens of thousands of clones, with just under 95% as singletons. With 7 bases removed from V and 2 bases from J, the gap between germline ends came to 14 bases. The CDR3 contains 14 residues. Germline V lookup: CDR1 ENHRY, CDR2 SYGVKD. Comment on this clone: Antigen unknown.

The study's findings and limits: Specificity of a few CMV-associated chains for CMV antigens was verified in vitro.

This TCR was sampled from a man in his late teens or twenties in good health and CMV-seronegative. The chain has TRBV10-3 and TRBJ2-5; no clear D gene. The specimen sequenced was PBMCs. The CDR3 nucleotides read TGTGCCATCACCCCTTCGGCAGGACAAGAGACCCAGTACTTC. Protein sequence: CAITPSAGQETQYF.